One and the same sample provided the 10 T cell receptor beta chains below, sequenced in a study of T-cell reconstitution after alpha-beta-depleted transplantation in children. TCRbeta library construction was performed incorporating unique molecular identifiers. In TCRdb, the PCR reads were re-called with MiXCR into one record per CDR3 protein. The sample records some 830,000 distinct CDR3 sequences, approximately 15% being singletons. Sample: PBMCs, mostly from graft donor cells, taken 360 days after TCRalphabeta/CD19-depleted stem cell transplant. The source of these receptors is a male patient younger than 18 who had a stem cell transplant for acute lymphoblastic leukemia, so the T cells may come from the graft donor.

This sequence joins TRBV7-6 and TRBJ1-2, with D maybe TRBD1 (6 bases). V was clipped by 5 bases and J by 8 bases, with 18 bases between them. CDR3 length: 14 amino acids. Germline V lookup: CDR1 SGHVS, CDR2 FNYEAQ. The CDR3 sequence is CASSPVGTYEGYTF. The CDR3 coding sequence is TGTGCCAGCAGCCCGGTGGGGACATACGAGGGCTACACCTTC.

This chain links TRBV11-2 with TRBJ2-7; TRBD1 aligns across 7 bases. This CDR3 is built from 20 residues. Germline V gene data show CDR1 as SGHAT and CDR2 as FQNNGV. Trimming took 2 bases from V and 1 from J; bases not matched to a gene: 20. CDR3 bases: TGTGCCAGCAGCTTACAGTCCCGACAGGGTCGATATGGTGGGTCCTACGAGCAGTACTTC. It encodes CASSLQSRQGRYGGSYEQYF.

CDR3 DNA sequence: TGTGCCTGGAGTGCCCTCCACCGAGAGTACAATGAGCAGTTCTTC. Protein sequence: CAWSALHREYNEQFF. J is TRBJ2-1 and V is TRBV30; D call uncertain. The V end was cut by 1 base, the J end by 4 bases, with 14 bases between. Looked up from germline, CDR1 is GTSNPN and CDR2 is SVGIG (reference sequence). The CDR3 contains 15 residues.

The J gene is TRBJ1-4, the V gene TRBV6-5; D gene unclear. Trimming cost V 2 bases and J 8 bases, with 12 bases left between them. Germline V lookup: CDR1 MNHEY, CDR2 SVGAGI. This CDR3 has 14 amino acids. The CDR3 region has the DNA TGTGCCAGCAGTTACGCCAGGAACGGGGAAAAACTGTTTTTT. This gives the protein CASSYARNGEKLFF.

This clonotype was found a few times. CDR3 nucleotide sequence: TGTGCCAGCAGCGTAGGCAGCGGGAGGGGAATCACAGATACGCAGTATTTT. The encoded protein is CASSVGSGRGITDTQYF. This chain uses TRBV9 with TRBJ2-3; 10 bases align to TRBD2. The V gene's germline CDR1 is SGDLS and CDR2 YYNGEE. The CDR3 has 17 residues. After removal of 0 bases from V and 2 bases from J, the junction contained 6 bases not matched to a gene.

The chain joins TRBV9 to TRBJ2-1; 8 bases agree with TRBD2. Germline V gives CDR1 SGDLS, CDR2 YYNGEE. Trimming cost V 0 bases and J 0 bases; bases outside gene matches: 11. CDR3 length: 19 amino acids. CDR3 sequence: CASSVAGTRLESSYNEQFF. In nucleotides, the CDR3 is TGTGCCAGCAGCGTAGCGGGGACTAGACTGGAAAGCTCCTACAATGAGCAGTTCTTC.

This clonotype has only a few counts. The V gene is TRBV20-1, the J gene TRBJ2-7; D not certain. The CDR3 totals 14 residues. V dropped 2 bases and J dropped 0 bases, with 11 bases sitting between them. Looked up from germline, CDR1 is DFQATT and CDR2 is SNEGSKA (reference sequence). The CDR3 sequence is CSARIGLASYEQYF. CDR3 DNA: TGCAGTGCTAGAATCGGGTTGGCCTCCTACGAGCAGTACTTC.

The table lists this clonotype with a few counts. The genes are TRBV29-1 and TRBJ1-2; 8 bases fit TRBD1. CDR3 length: 15 residues. The junction had 15 bases not matched to a gene; V was cut back by 4 bases and J by 8 bases. Germline values: CDR1 SQVTM, CDR2 ANQGSEA. The CDR3 loop reads CSVAMGYLQGGGYTF. CDR3 coding DNA: TGCAGCGTTGCTATGGGCTATTTACAGGGGGGAGGCTACACCTTC.

This clonotype was seen only a few times. The rearrangement links TRBV29-1 to TRBJ2-7; D possibly uses TRBD1 or TRBD2 (5 bases each). The CDR3 is 19 amino acids. V shed 0 bases and J shed 3 bases, with 27 bases lying between them. Per germline, CDR1 SQVTM and CDR2 ANQGSEA. Here the CDR3 reads CSVEDLGSVRETDYYEQYF. DNA of the CDR3: TGCAGCGTTGAAGATCTTGGGTCAGTGAGGGAGACAGACTACTACGAGCAGTACTTC.

This clonotype showed up just a few times. This sequence joins TRBV20-1 and TRBJ2-3; TRBD2 matches 9 bases. The germline V gene has CDR1 DFQATT and CDR2 SNEGSKA (reference sequence). The V and J ends lost 0 bases and 2 bases, in that order; junction bases with no gene match: 3. The CDR3 is 15 residues long. CDR3 in amino acids: CSARDCGRVTDTQYF. In DNA, the CDR3 is TGCAGTGCTAGAGATTGCGGGAGGGTCACAGATACGCAGTATTTT.